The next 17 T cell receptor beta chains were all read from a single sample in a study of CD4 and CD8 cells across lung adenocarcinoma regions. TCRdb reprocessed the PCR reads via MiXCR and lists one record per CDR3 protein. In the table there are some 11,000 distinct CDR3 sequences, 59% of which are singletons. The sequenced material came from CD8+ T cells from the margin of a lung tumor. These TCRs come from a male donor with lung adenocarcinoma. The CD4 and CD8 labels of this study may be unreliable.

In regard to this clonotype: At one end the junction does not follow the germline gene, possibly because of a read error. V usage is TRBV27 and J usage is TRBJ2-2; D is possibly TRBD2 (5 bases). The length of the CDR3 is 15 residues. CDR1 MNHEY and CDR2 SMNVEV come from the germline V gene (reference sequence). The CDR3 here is CASSLSLPNSGEQFF. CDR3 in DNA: TGTGCCAGCAGTTTGAGTCTACCGAACTCCGGGGAGCAGTTTTTT.

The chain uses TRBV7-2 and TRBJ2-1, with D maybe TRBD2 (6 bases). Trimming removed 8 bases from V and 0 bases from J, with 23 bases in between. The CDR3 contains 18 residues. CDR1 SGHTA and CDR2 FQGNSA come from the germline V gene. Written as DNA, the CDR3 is TGTGCCAGCCGCCCTAGGGGACTTGGACCGAGCTCCTACAATGAGCAGTTCTTC. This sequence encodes CASRPRGLGPSSYNEQFF.

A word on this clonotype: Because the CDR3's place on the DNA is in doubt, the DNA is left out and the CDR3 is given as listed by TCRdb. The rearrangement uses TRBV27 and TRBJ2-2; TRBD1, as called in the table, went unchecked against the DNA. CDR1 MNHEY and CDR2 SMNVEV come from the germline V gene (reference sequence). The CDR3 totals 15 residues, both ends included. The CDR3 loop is CASSWGQGIAGVLTF.

DNA for the CDR3: TGTGCCAGCAGTGACGGAGGGGTCACAGATACGCAGTATTTT. This encodes CASSDGGVTDTQYF. The chain combines TRBV28 with TRBJ2-3, with D possibly TRBD2 on 6 matching bases. The V gene lost 5 bases and the J gene lost 2 bases, with 11 bases spanning the gap. The CDR3 covers 14 residues. Germline CDR1 MDHEN, CDR2 SYDVKM.

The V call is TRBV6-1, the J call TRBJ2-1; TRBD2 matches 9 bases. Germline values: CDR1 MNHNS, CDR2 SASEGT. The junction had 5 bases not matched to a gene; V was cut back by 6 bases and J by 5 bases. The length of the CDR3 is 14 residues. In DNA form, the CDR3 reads TGTGCCAGCAGGACTAGCGGCTCTAACAATGAGCAGTTCTTC. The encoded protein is CASRTSGSNNEQFF.

The CDR3 region has the DNA TGTGCCAGCAGTGAAGCGGGGACGGGGGCTAAAGACACGCAGTATTTT. It codes for CASSEAGTGAKDTQYF. The chain combines TRBV6-1 with TRBJ2-3, with D perhaps TRBD1 or TRBD2 (6 bases each). This CDR3 contains 16 residues. V was pared by 0 bases and J by 9 bases, with 19 bases between. The germline V gene encodes CDR1 MNHNS and CDR2 SASEGT.

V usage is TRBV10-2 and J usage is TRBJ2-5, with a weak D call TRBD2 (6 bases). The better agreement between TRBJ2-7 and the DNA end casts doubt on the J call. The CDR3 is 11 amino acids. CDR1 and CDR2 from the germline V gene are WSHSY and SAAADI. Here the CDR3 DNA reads TGCGCCAGCAGGGGACTCAGCGAGCAGTACTTC. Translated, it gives CASRGLSEQYF.

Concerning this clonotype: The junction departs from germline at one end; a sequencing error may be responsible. In nucleotides, the CDR3 is TGTGCCGGCAGGGACCTCAGGGATACGCAGTACTTC. Encoded protein: CAGRDLRDTQYF. This chain uses TRBV6-1 with TRBJ2-3; D is tentatively TRBD1 or TRBD2 (5 bases each). The end of the DNA aligns better with TRBJ2-7, so the J call may be wrong. Germline loops: CDR1 MNHNS, CDR2 SASEGT. The CDR3 length is 12 residues.

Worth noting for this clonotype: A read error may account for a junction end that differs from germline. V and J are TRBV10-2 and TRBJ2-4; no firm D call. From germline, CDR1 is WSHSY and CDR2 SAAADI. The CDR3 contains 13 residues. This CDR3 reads CASNDGRGSPLHF. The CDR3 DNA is TGCGCCAGCAACGACGGACGCGGTTCACCCCTCCACTTC.

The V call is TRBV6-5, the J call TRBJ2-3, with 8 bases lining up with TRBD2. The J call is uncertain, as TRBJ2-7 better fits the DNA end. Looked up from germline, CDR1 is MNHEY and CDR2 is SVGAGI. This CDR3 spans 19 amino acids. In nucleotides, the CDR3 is TGTGCCAGCAGTTACTCGATGTCTACGGGAGGGCCAAGCACAGAGACGCAGTACTTC. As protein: CASSYSMSTGGPSTETQYF.

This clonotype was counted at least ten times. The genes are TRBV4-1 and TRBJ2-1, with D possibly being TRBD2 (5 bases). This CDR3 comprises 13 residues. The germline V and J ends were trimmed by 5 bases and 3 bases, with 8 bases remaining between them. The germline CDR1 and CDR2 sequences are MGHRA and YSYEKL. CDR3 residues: CASSADYYNEQFF. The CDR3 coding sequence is TGCGCCAGCAGCGCCGACTACTACAATGAGCAGTTCTTC.

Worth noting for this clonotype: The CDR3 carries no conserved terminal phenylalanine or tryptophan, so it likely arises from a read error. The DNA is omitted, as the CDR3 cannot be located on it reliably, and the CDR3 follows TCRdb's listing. CDR3 residues: CPGPGVSLFPYGA. This rearrangement joins TRBV22-1 to TRBJ2-4; the DNA was not compared with TRBD1, the D call given in the table. TRBV22-1 is a pseudogene locus. Including both end residues, the CDR3 is 13 amino acids long.

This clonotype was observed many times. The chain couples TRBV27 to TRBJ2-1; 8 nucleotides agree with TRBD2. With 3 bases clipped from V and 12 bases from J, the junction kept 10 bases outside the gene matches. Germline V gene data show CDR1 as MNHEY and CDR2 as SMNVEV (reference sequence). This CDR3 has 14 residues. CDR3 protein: CASSFFGRGGSQFF. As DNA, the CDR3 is TGTGCCAGCAGTTTTTTCGGGAGGGGAGGGTCGCAGTTCTTC.

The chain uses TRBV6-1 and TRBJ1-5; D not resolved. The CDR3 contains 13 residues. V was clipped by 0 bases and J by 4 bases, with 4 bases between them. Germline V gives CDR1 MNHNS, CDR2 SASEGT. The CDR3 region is CASSEARNQPQHF. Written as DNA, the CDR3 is TGTGCCAGCAGTGAAGCGCGGAATCAGCCCCAGCATTTT.

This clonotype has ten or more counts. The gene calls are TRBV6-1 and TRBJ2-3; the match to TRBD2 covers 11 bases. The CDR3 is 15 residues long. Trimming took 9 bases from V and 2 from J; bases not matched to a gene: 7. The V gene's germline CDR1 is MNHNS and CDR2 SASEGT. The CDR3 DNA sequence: TGTGCCAGTTGGGGGACTAGCGGACACACAGATACGCAGTATTTT. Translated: CASWGTSGHTDTQYF.

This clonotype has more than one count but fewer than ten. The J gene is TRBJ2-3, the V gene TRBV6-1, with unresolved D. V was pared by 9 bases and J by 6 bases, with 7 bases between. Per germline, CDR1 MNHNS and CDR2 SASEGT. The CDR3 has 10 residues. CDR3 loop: CARVSDTQYF. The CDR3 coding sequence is TGTGCCAGGGTCAGCGATACGCAGTATTTT.

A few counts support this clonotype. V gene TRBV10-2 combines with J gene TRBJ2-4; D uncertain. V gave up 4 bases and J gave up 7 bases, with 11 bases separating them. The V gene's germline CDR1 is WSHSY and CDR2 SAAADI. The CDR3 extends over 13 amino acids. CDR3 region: CASSVQNSNIQYF. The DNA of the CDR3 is TGCGCCAGCAGTGTTCAGAACTCTAACATTCAGTACTTC.